Sequencing of this TCR beta chain was carried out in a study of blood T cell repertoires in COVID-19. In the study overall: Sample material is recorded as cDNA or gDNA derived from T cells, B-cell-depleted T cells, or PBMCs.

Trimming took 3 bases from V and 7 from J, leaving 12 bases between them. Germline CDR1 reads LGHDT; CDR2 reads YNNKEL (reference sequence). The CDR3 runs to 14 residues. Authors' methods: Nucleated cell number was recorded as an estimate derived from reference gene primer amplification. Measured with immunoSEQ multiplex PCR; TCRdb has only the in-frame clones, and not every one. V and J calls and clone size follow that table, whereas D and trimming were derived from the DNA. The table includes fewer than 200,000 clones, 60% to 85% detected once. This clone was counted once. The TCR sequence derives from a man aged 55 to 70 with acute or convalescent COVID-19. The chain is built from TRBV3-1 (or the pseudogene TRBV3-2) and TRBJ2-2; TRBD2 is a possible D gene (7 bases). The sample taken for sequencing was peripheral blood. Here the CDR3 reads CASSQGGPIGELFF. CDR3 sequence (DNA): TGTGCCAGCAGCCAGGGGGGGCCCATCGGGGAGCTGTTTTTT.